This T cell receptor beta chain is drawn from a study of CD8+ T cells in alopecia areata. Notes on the study in general: The study found higher clonality in lesional than normal scalp, especially in alopecia totalis/universalis.

In the case of this clone: What it binds is unknown.

Treatment in this sample: oral pan-JAK inhibitor, 5-10 mg twice daily. The CDR3 contains 14 residues. Germline-derived CDR1 and CDR2 are SNHLY and FYNNEI. Trimming took off 5 bases at V and 1 base at J, with 11 bases between the two ends. RNA extraction and reverse transcription yielded cDNA as sequencing template. The repertoire was sequenced with immunoSEQ multiplex PCR; TCRdb's copy has only in-frame clones and lacks some. The table includes about 150,000 clones, around 71% detected once. The source material was CD4+ T cells sorted from blood, sampled at week 4, from a patient treated with tofacitinib. The chain joins TRBV2 to TRBJ1-1; D ambiguous. The receptor's source is a human donor with alopecia areata. CDR3 protein: CASSTLWGNTEAFF. The CDR3 DNA is TGTGCCAGCAGTACCCTGTGGGGGAACACTGAAGCTTTCTTT. The variable domain in full, completed from reference TRBV2 and TRBJ1-1, reads EPEVTQTPSHQVTQMGQEVILRCVPISNHLYFYWYRQILGQKVEFLVSFYNNEISEKSEIFDDQFSVERPDGSNFTLKIRSTKLEDSAMYFCASSTLWGNTEAFFGQGTRLTVV.